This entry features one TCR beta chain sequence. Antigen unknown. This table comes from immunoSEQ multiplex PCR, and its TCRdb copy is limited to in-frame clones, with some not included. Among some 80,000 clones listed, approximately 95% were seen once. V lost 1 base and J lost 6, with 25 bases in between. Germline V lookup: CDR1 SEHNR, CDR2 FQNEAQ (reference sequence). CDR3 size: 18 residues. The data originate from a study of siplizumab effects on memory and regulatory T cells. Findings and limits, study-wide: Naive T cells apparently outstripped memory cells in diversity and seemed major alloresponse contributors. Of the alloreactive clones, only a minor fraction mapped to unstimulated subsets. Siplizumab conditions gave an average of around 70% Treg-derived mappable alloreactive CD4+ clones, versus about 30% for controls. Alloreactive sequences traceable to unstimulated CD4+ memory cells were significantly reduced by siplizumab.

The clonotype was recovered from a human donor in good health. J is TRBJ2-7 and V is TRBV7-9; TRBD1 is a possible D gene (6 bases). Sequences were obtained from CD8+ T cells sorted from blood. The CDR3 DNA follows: TGTGCCAGCAGCTTAGTTACAGGGTCCCCCCTCTTTCTACGCGAGCAGTACTTC. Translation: CASSLVTGSPLFLREQYF. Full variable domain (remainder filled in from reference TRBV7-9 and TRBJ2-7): DTGVSQNPRHKITKRGQNVTFRCDPISEHNRLYWYRQTLGQGPEFLTYFQNEAQLEKSRLLSDRFSAERPKGSFSTLEIQRTEQGDSAMYLCASSLVTGSPLFLREQYFGPGTRLTVT.